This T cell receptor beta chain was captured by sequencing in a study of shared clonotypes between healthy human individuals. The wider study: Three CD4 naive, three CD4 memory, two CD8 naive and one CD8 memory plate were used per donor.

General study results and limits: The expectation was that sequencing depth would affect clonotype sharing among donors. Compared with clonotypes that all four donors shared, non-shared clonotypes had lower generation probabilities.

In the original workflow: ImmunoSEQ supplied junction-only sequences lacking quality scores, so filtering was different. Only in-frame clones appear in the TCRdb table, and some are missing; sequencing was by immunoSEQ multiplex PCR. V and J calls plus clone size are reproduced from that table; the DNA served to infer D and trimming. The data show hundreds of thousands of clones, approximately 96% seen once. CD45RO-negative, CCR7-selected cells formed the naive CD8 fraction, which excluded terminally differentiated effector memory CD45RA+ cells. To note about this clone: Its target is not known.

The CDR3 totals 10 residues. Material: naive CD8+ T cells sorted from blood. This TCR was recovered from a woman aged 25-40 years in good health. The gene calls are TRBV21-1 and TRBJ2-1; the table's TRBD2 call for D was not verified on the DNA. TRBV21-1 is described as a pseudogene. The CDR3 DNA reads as TGTGCCCCCGGACGGGACTCGCAGTTCTTC. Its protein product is CAPGRDSQFF.